This T cell receptor (beta chain) emerged from a study of somatic mutations in cytotoxic T cells in rheumatoid arthritis. Study as a whole: After diagnosis, patient blood (about 30 ml EDTA) was drawn right away, before any treatment was given.

Whole-study findings and limits: Unknown were the antigen targets of the expanded CD8+ clones. For rheumatoid arthritis patients, CD8+ clonality increased with age, whereas it did not in healthy controls.

The protocol was immunoSEQ multiplex PCR, while the TCRdb copy is restricted to in-frame clones and leaves out a portion. The profile shows just under 30,000 clones, roughly 86% of them singletons. This CDR3 spans 13 amino acids. V was trimmed by 1 base and J by 8 bases, leaving 10 bases between them. Germline loops: CDR1 SGDLS, CDR2 YYNGEE. This clone was observed a few times. What it binds is unknown. The sequenced sample consisted of CD8+ T cells sorted from blood. This chain connects TRBV9 to TRBJ2-1, with D unclear. This TCR was recovered from an adult with rheumatoid arthritis. DNA for the CDR3: TGTGCCAGCAGCGTAAGTCTCCCCCATGAGCAGTTCTTC. Translation gives CASSVSLPHEQFF.